These 19 T cell receptor beta chains share one sample of origin, sequenced in a study of PD-1 blockade in classical Hodgkin lymphoma. No patient escaped relapse after autologous stem cell transplantation, and brentuximab vedotin exposure varied. Clones were sequenced by immunoSEQ multiplex PCR, and TCRdb holds only the in-frame ones, with some missing. The sample consists of about 46,000 clones, 80% of them appearing once. Sequenced here: peripheral blood mononuclear cells (PBMCs), sampled before the second cycle of nivolumab. Every receptor here comes from a human donor with classical Hodgkin lymphoma.

This chain uses TRBV7-9 with TRBJ1-1; 8 nucleotides align to TRBD1. This CDR3 region has 15 residues. Germline V CDR1 and CDR2: SEHNR, FQNEAQ (reference sequence). Germline trimming cut 4 bases from V and 3 bases from J; bases unmatched to any gene: 7. CDR3 bases: TGTGCCAGCAGCTCGTCAGGACAGGGTTACACTGAAGCTTTCTTT. Protein product: CASSSSGQGYTEAFF.

On this clone itself: The junction and the germline gene differ at one end; a read error may be behind it. The genes are TRBV28 and TRBJ2-6, with 12 bases matching TRBD1. Germline CDR1 reads MDHEN; CDR2 reads SYDVKM. CDR3 length: 17 amino acids. CDR3 DNA: TGTGCCAGCACCGGGGACAGGGGGCTGCGTGGGACCAACGTCCTGACTTTC. Amino acids: CASTGDRGLRGTNVLTF.

In its sample, this clone was seen a few times. The chain uses TRBV4-1 and TRBJ2-1; 9 bases map to TRBD2. The CDR3 totals 12 residues. CDR1 and CDR2 (germline): MGHRA, YSYEKL. V lost 3 bases to trimming and J lost 14 bases; unmatched junction nucleotides: 5. The CDR3 DNA follows: TGCGCCAGCAGCCAGGATGGCGGGAGGGAGTTCTTC. The encoded protein is CASSQDGGREFF.

The rearrangement uses TRBV11-2 and TRBJ1-2; the match to TRBD1 covers 7 bases. CDR3 length equals 15 residues. Germline CDR1 reads SGHAT; CDR2 reads FQNNGV. The J segment lost 4 bases and the V segment lost 2 bases, leaving 7 bases of the junction unmatched. The CDR3: CASSLTGKGAYGYTF. DNA of the CDR3: TGTGCCAGCAGCTTAACAGGCAAGGGGGCCTATGGCTACACCTTC.

This clone came up a few times. The chain recombines TRBV5-6 with TRBJ1-2, with D uncertain. The CDR3 spans 13 residues. V was clipped by 1 base and J by 2 bases, with 6 bases between them. Germline CDR1 SGHDT, CDR2 YYEEEE. The CDR3 sequence is CASSLWTNYGYTF. CDR3 in DNA: TGTGCCAGCAGCTTGTGGACGAACTATGGCTACACCTTC.

This clone was observed once. This rearrangement joins TRBV6-5 to TRBJ2-7; D gene uncertain. V lost 5 bases to trimming and J lost 2 bases, with 10 bases between them. There are 13 residues in the CDR3. The germline V gene has CDR1 MNHEY and CDR2 SVGAGI. Here the CDR3 DNA reads TGTGCCAGCAGTCGACTGCCTCCCTACGAGCAGTACTTC. It is translated as CASSRLPPYEQYF.

This rearrangement joins TRBV5-6 to TRBJ2-7, with D perhaps given as TRBD1 or TRBD2 (5 bases each). Trimming pared 1 base from V and 5 bases from J, leaving 19 bases between. Germline V lookup: CDR1 SGHDT, CDR2 YYEEEE. The CDR3 spans 16 residues. CDR3 residues: CASSLFQGTGIDEQYF. In DNA, the CDR3 is TGTGCCAGCAGCTTGTTTCAGGGAACGGGGATCGACGAGCAGTACTTC.

Only a few counts were recorded for this clone. The chain recombines TRBV5-6 with TRBJ2-7, with 9 bases lining up with TRBD2. The trim removed 3 bases at V and 4 bases at J, leaving 14 bases unmatched. CDR3 length: 17 residues. Germline loops: CDR1 SGHDT, CDR2 YYEEEE. CDR3 sequence: CASSSRDFAGGPYEQYF. In DNA, the CDR3 is TGTGCCAGCAGCTCTAGAGACTTCGCGGGAGGGCCTTACGAGCAGTACTTC.

This clone was observed many times. V and J are TRBV27 and TRBJ1-1; tentatively, D is TRBD1 (5 bases). Trimming took 2 bases from V and 7 from J, leaving 17 bases between them. The CDR3 length is 15 residues. CDR1 is MNHEY and CDR2 is SMNVEV in the germline V gene (reference sequence). CDR3 amino acids: CASSLSIFTGSEAFF. In DNA, the CDR3 is TGTGCCAGCAGTTTAAGCATCTTCACAGGTAGTGAAGCTTTCTTT.

The chain carries TRBV6-5 and TRBJ2-7, with 7 nucleotides matching TRBD1. Germline CDR1 reads MNHEY; CDR2 reads SVGAGI. The J segment lost 5 bases and the V segment lost 2 bases, leaving 6 bases of the junction unmatched. The CDR3 extends over 14 amino acids. This CDR3 is CASSYVRTGDEQYF. CDR3 DNA: TGTGCCAGCAGTTACGTTAGAACAGGGGACGAGCAGTACTTC.

This clone was counted once. The chain has TRBV2 and TRBJ1-4; 8 nucleotides match TRBD1. Germline CDR1 SNHLY, CDR2 FYNNEI. J was trimmed by 6 bases and V by 6 bases; bases with no gene match: 3. CDR3 length: 13 amino acids. The CDR3 DNA follows: TGTGCCAGCAGCCAGGGGGCAGATGAAAAACTGTTTTTT. This gives the protein CASSQGADEKLFF.

The rearrangement uses TRBV29-1 and TRBJ2-7; maybe TRBD2 (7 bases). The CDR3 runs 14 residues. V lost 4 bases and J lost 4, with 17 bases in between. Germline-derived CDR1 and CDR2 are SQVTM and ANQGSEA. CDR3 DNA sequence: TGCAGCGTTGGAGGGGGGGGCCTCAAATACGAGCAGTACTTC. Its protein is CSVGGGGLKYEQYF.

CDR3 region: CASSPGLVGGYTF. DNA of the CDR3: TGTGCCAGTAGTCCCGGCCTTGTTGGTGGCTACACCTTC. This chain joins TRBV19 and TRBJ1-2, with D hard to call. V was pared by 5 bases and J by 7 bases, with 14 bases between. CDR1 and CDR2 (germline): LNHDA, SQIVND (reference sequence). The CDR3 extends over 13 amino acids.

The J gene is TRBJ2-2, the V gene TRBV14; the D gene is possibly TRBD1 (6 bases). The V gene lost 5 bases and the J gene lost 4 bases, with 17 bases spanning the gap. This CDR3 has 16 residues. Germline CDR1 and CDR2: SGHDN and FVKESK. Here the CDR3 DNA reads TGTGCCAGCAGCGAGCGCCGACAGGTGCCCACCGGGGAGCTGTTTTTT. This encodes CASSERRQVPTGELFF.

In this sample, this clone turned up once. V is TRBV19 and J is TRBJ2-4; D possibly corresponds to TRBD1 (6 bases). This CDR3 has 20 amino acids. Trimming stripped 5 bases from V and 0 bases from J, with 26 bases between. Germline V CDR1 and CDR2: LNHDA, SQIVND (reference sequence). The DNA of the CDR3 is TGTGCCAGTAGTGTACCTCACCTCACAGGGAAAGGATCAGCCAAAAACATTCAGTACTTC. This sequence encodes CASSVPHLTGKGSAKNIQYF. Based on the CDR3 plus reference TRBV19 and TRBJ2-4, the full variable domain is DGGITQSPKYLFRKEGQNVTLSCEQNLNHDAMYWYRQDPGQGLRLIYYSQIVNDFQKGDIAEGYSVSREKKESFPLTVTSAQKNPTAFYLCASSVPHLTGKGSAKNIQYFGAGTRLSVL.

CDR3 nucleotide sequence: TGTGCCAGCAGTTTAAGGACAGGGGATAGGGGCTACACCTTC. Protein product: CASSLRTGDRGYTF. The chain uses TRBV28 and TRBJ1-2; 9 bases are a match to TRBD1. V lost 2 bases to trimming and J lost 8 bases; unmatched junction nucleotides: 6. Germline V lookup: CDR1 MDHEN, CDR2 SYDVKM. This CDR3 has 14 amino acids.

V and J are TRBV10-3 and TRBJ2-7, with 9 bases matching TRBD1. The CDR3 loop spans 14 amino acids. The germline CDR1 and CDR2 sequences are ENHRY and SYGVKD. V shed 3 bases, J shed 4 bases, and the junction held 4 bases outside the gene matches. DNA for the CDR3: TGTGCCATCAGTGACTGGGACAGGGAGTACGAGCAGTACTTC. Translation gives CAISDWDREYEQYF.

The chain employs TRBV5-1 and TRBJ2-2, with 11 bases aligning to TRBD2. CDR3 length equals 17 residues. Per germline, CDR1 SGHRS and CDR2 YFSETQ. Trimming cost V 0 bases and J 5 bases; bases outside gene matches: 6. In DNA form, the CDR3 reads TGCGCCAGCAGCTTGGCAATGCTAGCGGGAGGAACCGGGGAGCTGTTTTTT. Its protein product is CASSLAMLAGGTGELFF.

This chain connects TRBV2 to TRBJ1-5; D might be TRBD1 (5 bases). V was pared by 7 bases and J by 3 bases, with 16 bases between. Germline V gene data show CDR1 as SNHLY and CDR2 as FYNNEI. The CDR3 loop spans 15 amino acids. The CDR3 is CASTFFRGPNQPQHF. DNA of the CDR3: TGTGCCAGCACTTTTTTCCGGGGACCCAATCAGCCCCAGCATTTT.